These 20 T cell receptor beta chains came from one sample sequenced in a study of T cells in Graves' hyperthyroidism and ophthalmopathy. The investigators amplified TCR beta CDR3 regions from RNA transcripts. The HTBI primer set drove a first-round RT-PCR of the TCR CDR3. In TCRdb, the multiplex PCR reads were re-called with MiXCR into one record per CDR3 protein. The sample has approximately 630,000 distinct CDR3 sequences; 16% are singletons. The sequenced sample consisted of blood. Every receptor here comes from a woman in her thirties with Graves' hyperthyroidism.

This clonotype was detected many times. The genes are TRBV3-1 and TRBJ2-7; 10 bases line up with TRBD2. The CDR3 extends over 14 amino acids. Germline CDR1 is LGHDT and CDR2 is YNNKEL (reference sequence). J lost 3 bases, V lost 4 bases, and 3 bases had no gene match. Here the CDR3 reads CASSPTSGIYEQYF. The CDR3, as DNA: TGTGCCAGCAGCCCTACTAGCGGGATCTACGAGCAGTACTTC.

This clonotype was recorded a few times. This chain connects TRBV29-1 to TRBJ1-1, with D hard to call. The CDR3 extends over 14 amino acids. Per germline, CDR1 SQVTM and CDR2 ANQGSEA. The V and J ends lost 7 bases and 0 bases respectively, with 15 bases between them. The CDR3 sequence is CSARTERMNTEAFF. In DNA, the CDR3 is TGCAGCGCTCGGACGGAACGCATGAACACTGAAGCTTTCTTT.

This clonotype has a count of ten or more. V usage is TRBV28 and J usage is TRBJ1-3; the match to TRBD1 covers 7 bases. Germline V gives CDR1 MDHEN, CDR2 SYDVKM. With V trimmed by 3 bases and J by 0 bases, 8 bases remained unmatched. The CDR3 covers 17 residues. CDR3 residues: CASSFPRTGNSGNTIYF. The DNA for the CDR3 is TGTGCCAGCAGTTTCCCCCGGACAGGCAACTCTGGAAACACCATATATTTT.

As regards this clonotype: Since a much larger clone is just one base distant, this may be a read error. The chain combines TRBV20-1 with TRBJ1-2; D remains unclear. Germline CDR1 and CDR2: DFQATT and SNEGSKA (reference sequence). The CDR3 has 11 residues. CDR3 sequence reads: CSAPVNYGHTF. CDR3 nucleotides: TGCAGTGCACCGGTTAACTATGGCCACACCTTC.

The chain uses TRBV5-6 and TRBJ2-4, with 7 bases that match TRBD1. The CDR3 length is 14 residues. The V gene's germline CDR1 is SGHDT and CDR2 YYEEEE. Trimming cost V 3 bases and J 6 bases; bases outside gene matches: 6. For the CDR3, the DNA is TGTGCCAGCAGCTCGACAGGGTCGGGAAACATTCAGTACTTC. Translating it yields CASSSTGSGNIQYF.

CDR3 sequence (DNA): TGCAGTGCTAACGTTCTTGCGGGAGAGGCAGATACGCAGTATTTT. This translates into CSANVLAGEADTQYF. This chain uses TRBV20-1 with TRBJ2-3; 7 bases align to TRBD2. Germline-derived CDR1 and CDR2 are DFQATT and SNEGSKA (reference sequence). V gave up 4 bases and J gave up 4 bases; unmatched junction bases: 11. This CDR3 spans 15 amino acids.

This clonotype was counted only a few times. This chain joins TRBV4-1 and TRBJ2-5; 7 nucleotides align to TRBD2. This CDR3 region has 14 residues. V lost 2 bases to trimming and J lost 0 bases; unmatched junction nucleotides: 0. Germline V gene sequence: CDR1 MGHRA, CDR2 YSYEKL. CDR3 bases: TGCGCCAGCAGCCAAACTAGCGACCAAGAGACCCAGTACTTC. It codes for CASSQTSDQETQYF.

This chain connects TRBV20-1 to TRBJ1-5; 9 nucleotides match TRBD1. Germline trimming cut 2 bases from V and 0 bases from J; bases unmatched to any gene: 5. This CDR3 region has 16 residues. The germline CDR1 and CDR2 sequences are DFQATT and SNEGSKA (reference sequence). CDR3 nucleotide sequence: TGCAGTGCTAGAACAGGGGGCATAAGTAGCAATCAGCCCCAGCATTTT. Protein: CSARTGGISSNQPQHF.

This clonotype was recorded at least ten times. The rearrangement uses TRBV20-1 and TRBJ2-1; D is uncertain. CDR1 and CDR2 from the germline V gene are DFQATT and SNEGSKA (reference sequence). Trimming took off 5 bases at V and 6 bases at J, with 14 bases between the two ends. The CDR3 sequence is 13 residues long. The CDR3 region has the DNA TGCAGTGCTCCCCCCGATCGAAGCAATGAGCAGTTCTTC. The encoded protein is CSAPPDRSNEQFF.

At least ten counts were recorded for this clonotype. The V call is TRBV2, the J call TRBJ1-1; D not resolved. The CDR3 loop spans 14 amino acids. Germline-derived CDR1 and CDR2 are SNHLY and FYNNEI. The ends were cut back, 3 bases at V and 3 bases at J, with 11 bases in the middle. The CDR3 protein is CASSDFSVDTEAFF. CDR3 DNA sequence: TGTGCCAGCAGTGATTTTAGCGTGGACACTGAAGCTTTCTTT.

Concerning this clonotype: This may be a read error: a much more frequent sequence differs by one nucleotide. This chain links TRBV7-2 with TRBJ2-5; maybe TRBD2 (5 bases). CDR1 and CDR2 from the germline V gene are SGHTA and FQGNSA. Trimming left V 1 base short and J 3 bases short, with 12 bases between. This CDR3 contains 15 residues. This chain's CDR3 is CASSLGAGREETQYF. DNA of the CDR3: TGTGCCAGCAGCTTAGGGGCGGGCCGCGAAGAGACCCAGTACTTC.

V gene TRBV9 combines with J gene TRBJ2-3; 8 bases align to TRBD1. This CDR3 contains 18 residues. CDR1 is SGDLS and CDR2 is YYNGEE in the germline V gene. The V and J ends lost 4 bases and 4 bases, in that order; junction bases with no gene match: 17. The CDR3 loop reads CASSSDWSGGQGADTQYF. The DNA for the CDR3 is TGTGCCAGCAGCTCTGATTGGTCGGGCGGACAGGGAGCAGATACGCAGTATTTT.

In its sample, this clonotype was seen a few times. J is TRBJ2-1 and V is TRBV5-1; either TRBD1 or TRBD2 may supply D (5 bases each). Germline assignment: CDR1 SGHRS and CDR2 YFSETQ. Between the trimmed V and J ends, which lost 1 base and 6 bases, there was a span of 11 bases. The CDR3 has 14 residues. CDR3 in amino acids: CASSLTGTPNEQFF. Written as DNA, the CDR3 is TGCGCCAGCAGCTTGACCGGGACGCCCAATGAGCAGTTCTTC.

This clonotype was found a few times. The chain recombines TRBV4-1 with TRBJ1-5; D unresolved. The CDR3 totals 16 residues. CDR1 MGHRA and CDR2 YSYEKL come from the germline V gene. V dropped 0 bases and J dropped 6 bases, with 15 bases sitting between them. The CDR3 DNA reads as TGCGCCAGCAGCCAAGATAGAGGCGCGTTCGGTCAGCCCCAGCATTTT. Translating gives CASSQDRGAFGQPQHF.

The chain is built from TRBV6-4 and TRBJ2-5; D is unclear. The CDR3 length is 12 residues. The V end was cut by 2 bases, the J end by 5 bases, with 6 bases between. Germline CDR1 is MRHNA and CDR2 is SNTAGT. The CDR3 loop reads CASSDRMETQYF. As DNA, the CDR3 is TGTGCCAGCAGTGACAGGATGGAGACCCAGTACTTC.

Worth noting for this clonotype: A much larger clone differs by one base, so this may be a read error. V and J are TRBV10-3 and TRBJ1-1, with 7 bases matching TRBD1. The CDR3 loop spans 13 amino acids. V lost 6 bases and J lost 1; bases outside the gene matches: 2. Germline CDR1 ENHRY, CDR2 SYGVKD. The CDR3 region has the DNA TGTGCCATCAGCGGGACAGAGAACACTGAAGCTTTCTTT. It yields the protein CAISGTENTEAFF.

In its sample, this clonotype was seen many times. The chain joins TRBV20-1 to TRBJ2-7; 8 nucleotides match TRBD1. Germline V gene lookup returns CDR1 DFQATT and CDR2 SNEGSKA (reference sequence). Unmatched junction bases numbered 5, after V lost 0 bases and J lost 7 bases. The CDR3 is 13 residues long. CDR3 amino acids: CSARDGRGREQYF. The CDR3 DNA follows: TGCAGTGCTAGAGATGGCAGGGGGCGTGAGCAGTACTTC.

V gene TRBV5-5 combines with J gene TRBJ2-1; D call uncertain. The V gene's germline CDR1 is SGHKS and CDR2 YYEKEE (reference sequence). This CDR3 has 15 amino acids. The V end lost 4 bases, the J end lost 0 bases, and 11 bases lay between the germline ends. CDR3 DNA sequence: TGTGCCAGCAGCGAAAGGGTTAGCTCCTACAATGAGCAGTTCTTC. Its translation: CASSERVSSYNEQFF.

This clonotype was seen ten or more times. CDR3 residues: CSVYRVETQYF. CDR3 coding DNA: TGCAGCGTTTACAGGGTTGAGACCCAGTACTTC. This chain connects TRBV29-1 to TRBJ2-5; a weak D match, TRBD1 (6 bases). The germline V and J ends were trimmed by 5 bases and 5 bases, with 9 bases remaining between them. The germline V gene has CDR1 SQVTM and CDR2 ANQGSEA. CDR3 size: 11 residues. Using reference TRBV29-1 and TRBJ2-5 for the parts outside the CDR3, the full variable domain is SAVISQKPSRDICQRGTSLTIQCQVDSQVTMMFWYRQQPGQSLTLIATANQGSEATYESGFVIDKFPISRPNLTFSTLTVSNMSPEDSSIYLCSVYRVETQYFGPGTRLLVL.

This clonotype was observed a handful of times. The V gene is TRBV6-1, the J gene TRBJ2-7, with TRBD1 matching over 9 bases. The CDR3 has 13 amino acids. CDR1 and CDR2 (germline): MNHNS, SASEGT. V dropped 7 bases and J dropped 3; count of bases not matched to a gene: 4. The CDR3 nucleotides read TGTGCCAGCACTCGGACAGGGGACTACGAGCAGTACTTC. This translates into CASTRTGDYEQYF.